These 29 T cell receptor beta chains were sequenced from one sample in a study of blood T cell repertoires in COVID-19. Produced via immunoSEQ multiplex PCR; TCRdb's table is partial and in-frame only. The data contain roughly 250,000 clones, approximately 80% of them singletons. The sequenced sample consisted of peripheral blood. These receptors all stem from a woman in her sixties with active or convalescent COVID-19.

The chain combines TRBV5-1 with TRBJ2-2; possibly TRBD2 for D (6 bases). The V gene's germline CDR1 is SGHRS and CDR2 YFSETQ. CDR3 size: 16 residues. V lost 0 bases, J lost 2 bases, and 11 bases lay in between. CDR3 residues: CASSLDGGSNTGELFF. The CDR3 DNA reads TGCGCCAGCAGCTTGGATGGAGGGTCTAACACCGGGGAGCTGTTTTTT.

The rearrangement uses TRBV3-1 (or the pseudogene TRBV3-2) and TRBJ2-7; D is unclear. The CDR3 is 10 amino acids. Trimming cost V 10 bases and J 4 bases, with 8 bases left between them. Germline V gives CDR1 LGHDT, CDR2 YNNKEL (reference sequence). CDR3 loop: CATLFYEQYV. The CDR3 region has the DNA TGTGCCACCTTGTTTTACGAGCAGTACGTC.

The chain links TRBV6-5 to TRBJ2-7; 9 bases are shared with TRBD1. This CDR3 has 13 amino acids. J gave up 5 bases and V 6 bases, and 5 bases lay outside the gene matches. Per germline, CDR1 MNHEY and CDR2 SVGAGI. In DNA, the CDR3 is TGTGCCAGCAGCGGGACAGGGAGCGACGAGCAGTACGTC. Residues: CASSGTGSDEQYV.

This chain connects TRBV3-1 (or the pseudogene TRBV3-2) to TRBJ2-2; TRBD1 agrees at 7 bases. The CDR3 consists of 14 residues. Germline V CDR1 and CDR2: LGHDT, YNNKEL (reference sequence). With 3 bases clipped from V and 7 bases from J, the junction kept 5 bases outside the gene matches. The CDR3 nucleotides read TGTGCCAGCAGCCAGACAGGGTCGGTCGGGGAGCTGTTTTTT. Translated, it gives CASSQTGSVGELFF.

This chain joins TRBV7-9 and TRBJ2-3; tentative D call: TRBD1 (5 bases). V lost 5 bases to trimming and J lost 3 bases, with 18 bases between them. This CDR3 has 16 amino acids. The V gene's germline CDR1 is SEHNR and CDR2 FQNEAQ (reference sequence). In nucleotides, the CDR3 is TGTGCCAGCAGCCCCCCAACAGGCAGAGGTACAGATACGCAGTATTTT. The encoded protein is CASSPPTGRGTDTQYF.

This chain joins TRBV14 and TRBJ2-3; 15 nucleotides align to TRBD2. The CDR3 is made up of 16 amino acids. Germline values: CDR1 SGHDN, CDR2 FVKESK. The V segment lost 5 bases and the J segment 8 bases; nucleotides outside the gene matches: 8. CDR3 region: CASSEGTSGGLATQYF. In nucleotides, the CDR3 is TGTGCCAGCAGCGAGGGGACTAGCGGGGGGCTCGCTACGCAGTATTTT.

This clone has only a few counts. V is TRBV7-9 and J is TRBJ1-3; 7 nucleotides agree with TRBD1. V was pared by 5 bases and J by 9 bases, with 13 bases of the junction left unmatched. The CDR3 extends over 15 amino acids. Germline CDR1 reads SEHNR; CDR2 reads FQNEAQ (reference sequence). In nucleotides, the CDR3 is TGTGCCAGCAGCCCGGGAACGACAGGGACGGGCACCATATATTTT. It codes for CASSPGTTGTGTIYF. The full variable domain, its missing parts supplied by reference TRBV7-9 and TRBJ1-3, is DTGVSQNPRHKITKRGQNVTFRCDPISEHNRLYWYRQTLGQGPEFLTYFQNEAQLEKSRLLSDRFSAERPKGSFSTLEIQRTEQGDSAMYLCASSPGTTGTGTIYFGEGSWLTVV.

The V call is TRBV28, the J call TRBJ1-5; 9 bases fit TRBD1. The trim removed 10 bases at V and 6 bases at J, leaving 16 bases unmatched. The CDR3 runs 16 residues. Germline loops: CDR1 MDHEN, CDR2 SYDVKM. Here the CDR3 DNA reads TGTGCCACCACTACCCGAGGCGGACAGGGGTCTCAGCCCCAGCATTTT. Translating gives CATTTRGGQGSQPQHF. Supplemented by reference TRBV28 and TRBJ1-5, the full variable domain reads DVKVTQSSRYLVKRTGEKVFLECVQDMDHENMFWYRQDPGLGLRLIYFSYDVKMKEKGDIPEGYSVSREKKERFSLILESASTNQTSMYLCATTTRGGQGSQPQHFGDGTRLSIL.

The rearrangement uses TRBV15 and TRBJ2-7; 10 bases match TRBD2. CDR3 length equals 17 residues. V was pared by 0 bases and J by 3 bases, with 8 bases of the junction left unmatched. CDR1 is LNHNV and CDR2 is YYDKDF in the germline V gene (reference sequence). The CDR3 sequence is CATSRDQGTSGIYEQYF. The CDR3 nucleotides are TGTGCCACCAGCAGAGATCAAGGAACTAGCGGGATCTACGAGCAGTACTTC.

The chain uses TRBV6-5 and TRBJ2-5, with D hard to call. Germline V CDR1 and CDR2: MNHEY, SVGAGI. The CDR3 is made up of 13 amino acids. V was pared by 2 bases and J by 5 bases, with 9 bases between. CDR3 amino acids: CASSYLPRETQYF. The CDR3 DNA reads TGTGCCAGCAGTTACCTTCCGCGGGAGACCCAGTACTTC.

The chain is built from TRBV11-3 and TRBJ2-5; no clear D. In germline, CDR1 is SGHNT, CDR2 YENEEA. V lost 0 bases and J 2 bases, leaving 10 bases between the germline ends. The CDR3 is 15 residues long. The CDR3: CASSLDGSAQETQYF. The CDR3 DNA sequence: TGTGCCAGCAGCTTAGACGGGTCAGCACAAGAGACCCAGTACTTC. The full variable domain, in which reference TRBV11-3 and TRBJ2-5 provide the parts outside the CDR3, is EAGVVQSPRYKIIEKKQPVAFWCNPISGHNTLYWYLQNLGQGPELLIRYENEEAVDDSQLPKDRFSAERLKGVDSTLKIQPAELGDSAVYLCASSLDGSAQETQYFGPGTRLLVL.

The chain recombines TRBV11-2 with TRBJ2-3; possibly TRBD2 for D (7 bases). This CDR3 is 15 amino acids long. V gave up 1 base and J gave up 2 bases, with 10 bases separating them. Germline CDR1 reads SGHAT; CDR2 reads FQNNGV. CDR3 sequence reads: CASSLGGGPTDTQYF. The CDR3 DNA sequence: TGTGCCAGCAGCTTAGGGGGGGGCCCCACAGATACGCAGTATTTT.

The rearrangement uses TRBV5-8 and TRBJ1-2, with TRBD1 matching 9 bases. Trimming removed 4 bases from V and 8 bases from J; junction bases left unmatched: 6. Germline loops: CDR1 SGHTS, CDR2 YDEGEE. The CDR3 covers 13 residues. DNA for the CDR3: TGTGCCAGCAGCACGGGACAGGGCAGCGGCTACACCTTC. Protein product: CASSTGQGSGYTF.

J is TRBJ1-1 and V is TRBV4-1; TRBD1 is a possible D gene (6 bases). The V gene's germline CDR1 is MGHRA and CDR2 YSYEKL. The CDR3 length is 17 residues. V gave up 2 bases and J gave up 2 bases, with 18 bases separating them. DNA for the CDR3: TGCGCCAGCAGCCAATCGGACAGAGGCTATACAAACACTGAAGCTTTCTTT. Translated, it gives CASSQSDRGYTNTEAFF.

This clone was counted between two and nine times. Additional DNA sequences in this sample encode the identical CDR3. This chain uses TRBV19 with TRBJ1-2, with TRBD1 identical over 7 bases. The germline CDR1 and CDR2 sequences are LNHDA and SQIVND (reference sequence). The CDR3 has 14 residues. V lost 5 bases to trimming and J lost 2 bases; unmatched junction nucleotides: 5. CDR3 sequence (DNA): TGTGCCAGTAGTTCTGCAGGGGGAAACTATGGCTACACCTTC. Translation: CASSSAGGNYGYTF.

The chain is built from TRBV10-3 and TRBJ2-1; TRBD1 aligns across 12 bases. From germline, CDR1 is ENHRY and CDR2 SYGVKD. The CDR3 consists of 15 residues. V was pared by 10 bases and J by 7 bases, with 11 bases of the junction left unmatched. The CDR3 DNA is TGTGCCACCCGAAGCGGGACAGGGGGCTTTAATGAGCAGTTCTTC. It is translated as CATRSGTGGFNEQFF.

This rearrangement joins TRBV28 to TRBJ2-3, with D tentatively TRBD2 (6 bases). The CDR3 runs 15 residues. The germline V gene encodes CDR1 MDHEN and CDR2 SYDVKM. Trimming cost V 4 bases and J 3 bases, with 14 bases left between them. Written as DNA, the CDR3 is TGTGCCAGCAGTTCCGTGGGCAGCGGGACAGATACGCAGTATTTT. Its protein product is CASSSVGSGTDTQYF.

The genes are TRBV4-2 and TRBJ1-5; 8 nucleotides align to TRBD1. V dropped 4 bases and J dropped 4; count of bases not matched to a gene: 6. The CDR3 loop spans 15 amino acids. Germline V gene data show CDR1 as LGHNA and CDR2 as YNFKEQ. The CDR3 sequence is CASSRDRGGNQPQHF. Written as DNA, the CDR3 is TGTGCCAGCAGCCGAGACAGGGGAGGGAATCAGCCCCAGCATTTT.

The chain is built from TRBV2 and TRBJ1-2, with 7 bases aligning to TRBD1. CDR3 length equals 13 residues. The germline V gene encodes CDR1 SNHLY and CDR2 FYNNEI. Trimming cost V 5 bases and J 2 bases; bases outside gene matches: 2. In nucleotides, the CDR3 is TGTGCCAGCAGTCCGGACAGGAACTATGGCTACACCTTC. This encodes CASSPDRNYGYTF.

This chain links TRBV18 with TRBJ1-2; D might be TRBD1 (5 bases). The germline V and J ends were trimmed by 3 bases and 3 bases, with 8 bases remaining between them. Per the germline V gene, CDR1 is KGHSH and CDR2 is LQKENI. CDR3 length equals 13 residues. In nucleotides, the CDR3 is TGTGCCAGCTCACCGCAGGGTGACTATGGCTACACCTTC. Encoded protein: CASSPQGDYGYTF.

This clone showed up just a few times. CDR3 loop: CASSESWRGDTGELFF. Written as DNA, the CDR3 is TGCGCCAGCAGTGAGTCGTGGCGGGGGGACACCGGGGAGCTGTTTTTT. The rearrangement links TRBV10-1 to TRBJ2-2, with TRBD2 matching over 8 bases. The CDR3 has 16 amino acids. V lost 0 bases to trimming and J lost 3 bases; unmatched junction nucleotides: 3. In germline, CDR1 is WNHNN, CDR2 SYGVQD (reference sequence).

This clone was seen many times. The chain uses TRBV24-1 and TRBJ2-3; D unresolved. Germline CDR1 reads KGHDR; CDR2 reads SFDVKD. Trimming took 5 bases from V and 0 from J, leaving 8 bases between them. The CDR3 extends over 14 amino acids. The CDR3 DNA reads as TGTGCCACCAGTGGTCTAGAGAGCACAGATACGCAGTATTTT. This gives the protein CATSGLESTDTQYF.

The chain recombines TRBV7-8 with TRBJ1-4; 10 bases map to TRBD1. V shed 4 bases and J 3 bases; nucleotides not matched to a gene: 5. CDR3 length: 16 amino acids. CDR1 and CDR2 from the germline V gene are SGHVS and FQNEAQ. CDR3 nucleotide sequence: TGTGCCAGCAGCTATCGACAGGGGGCGGCTAATGAAAAACTGTTTTTT. Translated, it gives CASSYRQGAANEKLFF.

The V gene is TRBV5-1, the J gene TRBJ2-2; 12 positions agree with TRBD2. Germline CDR1 reads SGHRS; CDR2 reads YFSETQ. The CDR3 sequence is 16 residues long. The junction had 3 bases not matched to a gene; V was cut back by 0 bases and J by 6 bases. CDR3: CASSLAGLAGSGELFF. CDR3 DNA sequence: TGCGCCAGCAGCTTGGCTGGACTAGCGGGGTCCGGGGAGCTGTTTTTT.

This chain uses TRBV21-1 with TRBJ1-2. TRBV21-1 is a recognized pseudogene. The CDR3 consists of 16 residues. The CDR3, as DNA: TGTGCCAGCAGCAAATTCGCGAGGGCCCTTAACTATGGCTACACCTTC. Its translation: CASSKFARALNYGYTF.

The rearrangement joins TRBV10-3 to TRBJ2-7; D is unresolved. Trimming shortened V by 4 bases and J by 0 bases, and 13 bases separated the two germline ends. Germline-derived CDR1 and CDR2 are ENHRY and SYGVKD. The CDR3 extends over 15 amino acids. Written as DNA, the CDR3 is TGTGCCATCAGTGGACCGGGTTTGGGCTCCTACGAGCAGTACTTC. Amino acid sequence: CAISGPGLGSYEQYF.

This clone was counted a few times. This chain links TRBV11-3 with TRBJ1-6; 9 bases fit TRBD1. The V gene's germline CDR1 is SGHNT and CDR2 YENEEA. Trimming removed 5 bases from V and 7 bases from J; junction bases left unmatched: 12. The CDR3 length is 17 residues. CDR3: CASSPGRGTGRNSPLHF. CDR3 DNA: TGTGCCAGCAGCCCGGGCCGGGGGACAGGGCGAAATTCACCCCTCCACTTT.

The CDR3 nucleotides read TGTGCCAGAAGCTCCAGACTTGGAACTAGCGGGGTATCTAGCACAGATACGCAGTATTTT. Translation: CARSSRLGTSGVSSTDTQYF. This chain links TRBV7-5 with TRBJ2-3; the table's D call, TRBD2, was not checked against the DNA. TRBV7-5 is designated a pseudogene. The CDR3 totals 20 residues.

This sequence joins TRBV4-1 and TRBJ2-3; TRBD2 agrees at 7 bases. Germline V gene data show CDR1 as MGHRA and CDR2 as YSYEKL. The CDR3 covers 14 residues. The J segment lost 3 bases and the V segment lost 3 bases, leaving 3 bases of the junction unmatched. The CDR3, as DNA: TGCGCCAGCAGCCACAACGGGGGGACAGATACGCAGTATTTT. Amino acids: CASSHNGGTDTQYF.